This TCR beta chain was recorded in a study of T cells in Graves' hyperthyroidism and ophthalmopathy. Study conclusions and caveats: The blood repertoire included most of the expanded thyroid clonotypes above 0.001.

The CDR3 regions of TCR beta were amplified from RNA transcripts. The HTBI primer set drove a first-round RT-PCR of the TCR CDR3. One entry per CDR3 protein results from TCRdb running MiXCR on the multiplex PCR reads. Altogether 540,000 or so distinct CDR3 sequences are present, more than 15% being singletons, with the ten largest covering approximately 7%. This clonotype was seen repeatedly, ten times or more. Its antigen is as yet unknown. The hyperthyroidism patients had all been newly diagnosed, and their disease duration was under 2 months. Their ages ranged from 18 to 65 years. The study excluded patients with uncontrolled infection, other autoimmune disease, pregnancy or lactation. Trimming removed 3 bases at V and 5 bases at J, with 7 bases between. Germline V CDR1 and CDR2: MNHEY, SMNVEV (reference sequence). The CDR3 has 12 amino acids.

The chain uses TRBV27 and TRBJ1-1, with unresolved D. This TCR came from a woman younger than 45 with Graves' hyperthyroidism. The specimen was blood. CDR3 amino acids: CASSLRETEAFF. The CDR3 nucleotides read TGTGCCAGCAGTTTGCGGGAGACTGAAGCTTTCTTT.